This entry lists 13 T cell receptor beta chains sequenced from one sample in a study of T cells in women clearing cervical HPV infection. Generated by immunoSEQ multiplex PCR, the TCRdb table keeps only in-frame clones and is missing some. The sample totals about 27,000 clones; its top ten clones hold more than 20%. Sample: blood buffy coat. The receptors were sampled from a woman between 18 and 70 years old with a cervical HPV16 infection that either progressed to CIN3+ or cleared (not recorded which).

Points on this clone: Coverage ceases 3 residues before the CDR3 finishes, and the germline J gene fills in the end. J is TRBJ1-6 and V is TRBV13; 8 positions match TRBD1. Germline CDR1 is PRHDT and CDR2 is FYEKMQ (reference sequence). The CDR3 covers 16 residues. The ends lost 5 bases at V and 9 bases at J; junction bases unmatched: 12. CDR3 sequence reads: CASSLVRQGAPSPLHF. The sequenced part of the CDR3 DNA is TGTGCCAGCAGCCTCGTCCGCCAGGGGGCGCCTTCACCC.

Remarks on this clone: The read ends 3 residues early relative to the CDR3; the germline J gene fills the gap. This sequence joins TRBV12-5 and TRBJ1-1; D not certain. This CDR3 spans 13 amino acids. Looked up from germline, CDR1 is LGHNT and CDR2 is FRNRAP. The CDR3 region is CASGLGGYKAAFF. The DNA read from the CDR3 is TGTGCTAGTGGTCTCGGCGGATACAAGGCA.

As for this clone: The read halts 3 residues ahead of the CDR3 end, with the missing end drawn from the germline J gene. The V and J genes are TRBV19 and TRBJ2-3; D not certain. This CDR3 is 13 amino acids long. Germline loops: CDR1 LNHDA, CDR2 SQIVND (reference sequence). The V end lost 4 bases, the J end lost 1 base, and 6 bases lay between the germline ends. CDR3 DNA (partial): TGTGCCAGTAGTAACCAGGGCACAGATACG. Translating it yields CASSNQGTDT. The CDR3 reads in full as CASSNQGTDTQYF.

Notes on this clone: The CDR3 end lies 3 residues beyond the end of the read and is filled in from the germline J gene. The chain employs TRBV18 and TRBJ1-2; 7 bases agree with TRBD1. CDR1 is KGHSH and CDR2 is LQKENI in the germline V gene. The CDR3 covers 12 residues. CDR3 protein: CASSIDRVGYTF. CDR3 bases read: TGTGCCAGCTCTATCGACAGGGTGGGC.

Of note for this clone: At one end, the junction sequence differs from germline, possibly due to a read error. The CDR3 goes on 3 residues after the read ends, and that part is filled in from the germline J gene. The chain carries TRBV13 and TRBJ1-4; D might be TRBD1 (6 bases). Germline assignment: CDR1 PRHDT and CDR2 FYEKMQ (reference sequence). This CDR3 spans 16 amino acids. The sequenced CDR3 bases are TGTGCCGGCAGCTTAAAGAGGACAGCAACTAATGAAAAA. Its protein is CAGSLKRTATNEK. The full CDR3 sequence reads CAGSLKRTATNEKLFF.

The CDR3 loop is CASREGRVIAEAFF. CDR3 DNA (partial): TGCGCCAGCAGGGAGGGTAGAGTTATCGCTGAA. The chain has TRBV5-1 and TRBJ1-1; unclear D gene. The CDR3 goes on 3 residues after the read ends, and that part is filled in from the germline J gene. Trimming removed 5 bases at V and 6 bases at J, with 17 bases between. CDR3 size: 14 residues. The germline gives CDR1 SGHRS, CDR2 YFSETQ. The full variable domain, in which reference TRBV5-1 and TRBJ1-1 provide the parts outside the CDR3, is KAGVTQTPRYLIKTRGQQVTLSCSPISGHRSVSWYQQTPGQGLQFLFEYFSETQRNKGNFPGRFSGRQFSNSRSEMNVSTLELGDSALYLCASREGRVIAEAFFGQGTRLTVV.

Concerning this clone: Coverage ceases 3 residues before the CDR3 finishes, and the germline J gene fills in the end. V gene TRBV11-3 combines with J gene TRBJ2-1, with TRBD1 as a possible D gene (6 bases). Germline V gene lookup returns CDR1 SGHNT and CDR2 YENEEA. Between the trimmed V and J ends, which lost 8 bases and 5 bases, there was a span of 16 bases. The CDR3 spans 14 residues. The DNA read from the CDR3 is TGTGCCAGCGGCCGGACAGCCAAGAACAATGAG. Its translation is CASGRTAKNNE. The full-length CDR3 reads as CASGRTAKNNEQFF.

Comment on this clone: The CDR3 end lies 3 residues beyond the end of the read and is filled in from the germline J gene. The chain joins TRBV4-1 to TRBJ2-3; 7 nucleotides align to TRBD1. This CDR3 is built from 15 residues. Trimming cost V 1 base and J 2 bases; bases outside gene matches: 3. CDR1 is MGHRA and CDR2 is YSYEKL in the germline V gene. CDR3: CASSQGDRYTDTQYF. The covered CDR3 bases are TGCGCCAGCAGCCAAGGGGACAGATACACAGATACG.

Worth noting for this clone: The read halts 3 residues ahead of the CDR3 end, with the missing end drawn from the germline J gene. The chain uses TRBV20-1 and TRBJ1-4; D ambiguous. CDR3 size: 14 residues. Germline V gives CDR1 DFQATT, CDR2 SNEGSKA (reference sequence). V lost 1 base to trimming and J lost 4 bases, with 10 bases between them. Here the CDR3 reads CSARVSGGNEKLFF. CDR3 DNA (partial): TGCAGTGCTAGAGTATCAGGTGGTAATGAAAAA.

A word on this clone: The read ends 3 residues shy of where the CDR3 ends; the end is completed using the germline J gene. The V gene is TRBV29-1, the J gene TRBJ2-5; a weak D match, TRBD2 (6 bases). Looked up from germline, CDR1 is SQVTM and CDR2 is ANQGSEA. Between the trimmed V and J ends, which lost 4 bases and 4 bases, there was a span of 10 bases. This CDR3 is 12 amino acids long. This chain's CDR3 is CSVGEAGETQYF. The DNA read from the CDR3 is TGCAGCGTTGGGGAAGCGGGAGAGACC.

The CDR3 is CASSPLSPGSYNEQFF. The CDR3 bases that were read are TGCGCCAGCAGCCCCCTTTCCCCAGGTTCCTACAATGAG. The chain couples TRBV5-1 to TRBJ2-1; no firm D call. Read data end 3 residues before the CDR3 end; the end is taken from the germline J gene. Germline loops: CDR1 SGHRS, CDR2 YFSETQ. Trimming pared 4 bases from V and 1 base from J, leaving 15 bases between. CDR3 length: 16 residues.

Regarding this clone: The read ends 3 residues early relative to the CDR3; the germline J gene fills the gap. The chain employs TRBV7-3 and TRBJ2-1; TRBD2 aligns across 8 bases. CDR1 and CDR2 from the germline V gene are SGHTA and FQGTGA. CDR3 length: 15 residues. With 2 bases clipped from V and 8 bases from J, the junction kept 8 bases outside the gene matches. CDR3 region: CASSLHDGGGYEQFF. The DNA read from the CDR3 is TGTGCCAGCAGCTTACATGACGGGGGGGGCTATGAG.

To note about this clone: With the read ending 3 residues before the CDR3 end, the germline J gene is used to fill in that end. This rearrangement joins TRBV18 to TRBJ2-7, with 10 bases identical to TRBD1. Trimming took 4 bases from V and 1 from J; bases not matched to a gene: 4. The germline V gene has CDR1 KGHSH and CDR2 LQKENI. The CDR3 spans 15 residues. CDR3 loop: CASSQDRGSSYEQYF. The sequenced part of the CDR3 DNA is TGTGCCAGCTCACAGGACAGGGGGTCTTCCTACGAG.